The 4 T cell receptor beta chains in this list originate from one sample, sequenced in a study of blood T cell repertoires in COVID-19. TCRdb's table, derived via immunoSEQ multiplex PCR, lists solely in-frame clones and lacks some. Altogether approximately 82,000 clones are present, around four fifths being singletons, with the ten largest covering more than 15%. Sequenced sample: peripheral blood. The receptors shown here come from an older woman with acute or convalescent COVID-19.

V gene TRBV5-4 combines with J gene TRBJ2-7; 7 bases are a match to TRBD2. The CDR3 is 14 residues long. Trimming took 3 bases from V and 2 from J; bases not matched to a gene: 5. The germline V gene encodes CDR1 SGHNT and CDR2 YYREEE (reference sequence). Here the CDR3 DNA reads TGTGCCAGCAGCTCGACGGGGACTACCTACGAGCAGTACTTC. As protein: CASSSTGTTYEQYF.

The J gene is TRBJ2-6, the V gene TRBV7-2; D gene ambiguous. Germline-derived CDR1 and CDR2 are SGHTA and FQGNSA. The V gene lost 8 bases and the J gene lost 0 bases, with 5 bases spanning the gap. This CDR3 has 13 amino acids. CDR3 nucleotide sequence: TGTGCCAGCGAGTTCTCTGGGGCCAACGTCCTGACTTTC. It yields the protein CASEFSGANVLTF.

CDR3 region: CSVTPRRAGETQYF. DNA of the CDR3: TGCAGCGTTACCCCTCGAAGAGCGGGGGAGACCCAGTACTTC. The V call is TRBV29-1, the J call TRBJ2-5; 7 nucleotides line up with TRBD2. V shed 5 bases, J shed 5 bases, and the junction held 11 bases outside the gene matches. The CDR3 runs to 14 residues. CDR1 SQVTM and CDR2 ANQGSEA come from the germline V gene.

The chain has TRBV30 and TRBJ1-3; D is unresolved. Trimming took off 8 bases at V and 3 bases at J, with 17 bases between the two ends. CDR1 and CDR2 from the germline V gene are GTSNPN and SVGIG (reference sequence). The CDR3 spans 14 residues. CDR3 loop: CAGRGNLFGNTIYF. In DNA, the CDR3 is TGTGCCGGCCGGGGAAATCTGTTTGGAAACACCATATATTTT.